These 26 T cell receptor beta chains were sequenced from one sample in a study of Ad26.COV2.S vaccination and SARS-CoV-2 variants. Here immunoSEQ multiplex PCR was the method, and the copy in TCRdb shows in-frame clones only, minus some. The repertoire consists of around 370,000 clones, with about 91% occurring once and the leading ten covering roughly 3.9%. Sample: peripheral blood, taken after recovery from COVID-19. These receptors were obtained from a human donor who had recovered from COVID-19.

This rearrangement joins TRBV9 to TRBJ2-7; 14 nucleotides align to TRBD2. Germline CDR1 SGDLS, CDR2 YYNGEE. Trimming at V came to 0 bases and at J to 6 bases, leaving 8 bases not matched to a gene. The CDR3 has 17 amino acids. The CDR3 here is CASSVGTSGGFSSEQYF. The CDR3 DNA follows: TGTGCCAGCAGCGTAGGGACTAGCGGGGGGTTCTCGTCCGAGCAGTACTTC.

This clone was detected only a few times. The chain has TRBV19 and TRBJ1-5, with 8 positions matching TRBD1. Germline V gene lookup returns CDR1 LNHDA and CDR2 SQIVND (reference sequence). The CDR3 contains 15 residues. V was pared by 4 bases and J by 0 bases, with 2 bases of the junction left unmatched. CDR3 nucleotides: TGTGCCAGTAGTACCGGGACAGGTAGCAATCAGCCCCAGCATTTT. It codes for CASSTGTGSNQPQHF.

The chain has TRBV12-5 and TRBJ2-5; 10 bases align to TRBD2. V trimming: 2 bases; J trimming: 1 base; junction bases outside the gene matches: 4. Germline CDR1 and CDR2: LGHNT and FRNRAP. This CDR3 is 16 amino acids long. CDR3 protein: CASGLYASGGQETQYF. CDR3 bases: TGTGCTAGTGGTTTGTACGCTAGCGGGGGCCAAGAGACCCAGTACTTC.

The V gene is TRBV4-2, the J gene TRBJ1-4; unclear D gene. The CDR3 length is 16 residues. Trimming took off 4 bases at V and 3 bases at J, with 15 bases between the two ends. Germline-derived CDR1 and CDR2 are LGHNA and YNFKEQ. The CDR3 DNA is TGTGCCAGCAGCCCCCTTACTGGGTCTCCTAATGAAAAACTGTTTTTT. It translates to CASSPLTGSPNEKLFF.

Only one count was recorded for this clone. This chain uses TRBV5-6 with TRBJ1-1, with 7 bases aligning to TRBD1. Germline CDR1 reads SGHDT; CDR2 reads YYEEEE. The CDR3 sequence is 15 residues long. J gave up 4 bases and V 2 bases, and 8 bases lay outside the gene matches. CDR3 amino acids: CASSFVNRGGTEAFF. Here the CDR3 DNA reads TGTGCCAGCAGCTTCGTTAACAGGGGAGGCACTGAAGCTTTCTTT.

This clone was detected once. The chain combines TRBV10-3 with TRBJ2-1; 8 nucleotides agree with TRBD2. Germline V gives CDR1 ENHRY, CDR2 SYGVKD. The trim removed 10 bases at V and 5 bases at J, leaving 4 bases unmatched. CDR3 length equals 12 residues. CDR3 nucleotides: TGTGCCACCTCGGGGGGGAACAATGAGCAGTTCTTC. Its translation: CATSGGNNEQFF.

The CDR3 region is CASSQAGKQYF. For the CDR3, the DNA is TGTGCCAGCAGCCAAGCGGGAAAGCAGTACTTC. The chain recombines TRBV3-1 (or the pseudogene TRBV3-2) with TRBJ2-7; D might be TRBD2 (5 bases). V lost 1 base and J 8 bases, leaving 6 bases between the germline ends. This CDR3 is built from 11 residues. Germline CDR1 reads LGHDT; CDR2 reads YNNKEL (reference sequence).

The V and J genes are TRBV5-1 and TRBJ2-3; 9 nucleotides agree with TRBD1. The CDR3 covers 13 residues. CDR1 is SGHRS, CDR2 YFSETQ, per germline. Losses at the gene ends were 5 bases for V and 3 bases for J; bases not matched to a gene: 1. The DNA of the CDR3 is TGCGCCAGCAGGGGACAGGGAACAGATACGCAGTATTTT. Protein: CASRGQGTDTQYF.

The chain uses TRBV6-6 and TRBJ2-5; maybe TRBD1 (5 bases). This CDR3 spans 17 amino acids. CDR1 and CDR2 from the germline V gene are MNHNY and SVGAGI (reference sequence). Trimming stripped 5 bases from V and 0 bases from J, with 19 bases between. The CDR3 is CASSRTRRHDNQETQYF. CDR3 DNA sequence: TGTGCCAGCAGTCGGACACGCCGTCACGACAACCAAGAGACCCAGTACTTC.

The V gene is TRBV19, the J gene TRBJ2-1, with 12 bases matching TRBD1. Unmatched junction bases numbered 9, after V lost 2 bases and J lost 10 bases. This CDR3 spans 16 amino acids. Germline CDR1 is LNHDA and CDR2 is SQIVND (reference sequence). CDR3: CASSIWGQGANFEQFF. CDR3 nucleotide sequence: TGTGCCAGTAGTATATGGGGACAGGGGGCGAATTTCGAGCAGTTCTTC.

The rearrangement joins TRBV9 to TRBJ2-1, with unresolved D. Germline CDR1 reads SGDLS; CDR2 reads YYNGEE. The CDR3 consists of 17 residues. Trimming removed 0 bases from V and 0 bases from J, with 13 bases in between. The CDR3 is CASSVERGGPSYNEQFF. CDR3 bases: TGTGCCAGCAGCGTAGAGAGAGGCGGACCCTCCTACAATGAGCAGTTCTTC.

The V call is TRBV29-1, the J call TRBJ1-2; 9 bases align to TRBD1. CDR1 SQVTM and CDR2 ANQGSEA come from the germline V gene. V was pared by 5 bases and J by 8 bases, with 15 bases of the junction left unmatched. This CDR3 comprises 15 residues. The CDR3 loop is CSVRSGTGSIGGYTF. Here the CDR3 DNA reads TGCAGCGTTCGATCCGGGACAGGGTCCATCGGAGGCTACACCTTC.

The chain joins TRBV7-8 to TRBJ2-3; possibly TRBD1 or TRBD2 for D (5 bases each). V lost 10 bases to trimming and J lost 6 bases, with 20 bases between them. CDR1 and CDR2 (germline): SGHVS, FQNEAQ. The CDR3 extends over 14 amino acids. This chain's CDR3 is CATITRGSRDTQYF. The CDR3 region has the DNA TGTGCCACCATCACGAGGGGCTCAAGGGATACGCAGTATTTT.

The chain has TRBV9 and TRBJ2-3; 14 bases match TRBD2. V dropped 4 bases and J dropped 5; count of bases not matched to a gene: 9. The CDR3 is 17 residues long. Germline V gives CDR1 SGDLS, CDR2 YYNGEE. The CDR3 DNA sequence: TGTGCCAGCAGCCCGGGACTAGCGGGGGCCCAGGGAGATACGCAGTATTTT. Translating gives CASSPGLAGAQGDTQYF.

The J gene is TRBJ1-2, the V gene TRBV6-4; TRBD1 agrees at 7 bases. The CDR3 is 14 amino acids. Germline CDR1 MRHNA, CDR2 SNTAGT. Trimming cost V 4 bases and J 4 bases; bases outside gene matches: 6. The CDR3 spells CASSVQGGTYGYTF. In DNA, the CDR3 is TGTGCCAGCAGTGTTCAGGGGGGAACCTATGGCTACACCTTC.

CDR3 sequence reads: CASLTGGRGTDTQYF. The DNA of the CDR3 is TGTGCCAGCTTGACAGGGGGCAGGGGCACAGATACGCAGTATTTT. The chain recombines TRBV2 with TRBJ2-3; 10 bases map to TRBD1. Unmatched junction bases numbered 6, after V lost 8 bases and J lost 1 base. The length of the CDR3 is 15 residues. Germline assignment: CDR1 SNHLY and CDR2 FYNNEI.

V is TRBV7-2 and J is TRBJ1-2, with D hard to call. Per germline, CDR1 SGHTA and CDR2 FQGNSA. V was trimmed by 3 bases and J by 3 bases, leaving 11 bases between them. The CDR3 totals 14 residues. The CDR3: CASSLQTDYYGYTF. The CDR3 bases are TGTGCCAGCAGCTTGCAAACGGATTACTATGGCTACACCTTC.

This chain links TRBV19 with TRBJ2-3, with D maybe TRBD2 (5 bases). Germline loops: CDR1 LNHDA, CDR2 SQIVND (reference sequence). The CDR3 is 13 amino acids. The V gene lost 7 bases and the J gene lost 2 bases, with 10 bases spanning the gap. CDR3 bases: TGTGCCAGTACCCCCCGGGACACAGATACGCAGTATTTT. Translating it yields CASTPRDTDTQYF.

V usage is TRBV5-8 and J usage is TRBJ2-5; D gene unclear. Per the germline V gene, CDR1 is SGHTS and CDR2 is YDEGEE. The CDR3 is 15 residues long. V lost 0 bases and J 2 bases, leaving 11 bases between the germline ends. CDR3 amino acids: CASSLGVQFQETQYF. The CDR3 bases are TGTGCCAGCAGCTTGGGGGTACAGTTTCAAGAGACCCAGTACTTC.

This clone appeared a single time. V is TRBV2 and J is TRBJ2-7; 8 bases align to TRBD1. This CDR3 is built from 13 residues. Germline lookup yields CDR1 SNHLY and CDR2 FYNNEI. Trimming cost V 6 bases and J 2 bases; bases outside gene matches: 3. CDR3 nucleotide sequence: TGTGCCAGCAGAACAGGGGGGACCTACGAGCAGTACTTC. This translates into CASRTGGTYEQYF.

The chain combines TRBV9 with TRBJ2-7; D possibly corresponds to TRBD2 (5 bases). Germline V CDR1 and CDR2: SGDLS, YYNGEE. CDR3 size: 15 residues. Trimming stripped 0 bases from V and 3 bases from J, with 13 bases between. The CDR3: CASSVEGAGIYEQYF. CDR3 DNA: TGTGCCAGCAGCGTAGAGGGTGCCGGGATCTACGAGCAGTACTTC. The full variable domain, rest sourced from reference TRBV9 and TRBJ2-7, is DSGVTQTPKHLITATGQRVTLRCSPRSGDLSVYWYQQSLDQGLQFLIQYYNGEERAKGNILERFSAQQFPDLHSELNLSSLELGDSALYFCASSVEGAGIYEQYFGPGTRLTVT.

V and J are TRBV7-9 and TRBJ2-7; 10 bases align to TRBD1. V lost 4 bases, J lost 5 bases, and 8 bases stayed unmatched. CDR1 and CDR2 (germline): SEHNR, FQNEAQ (reference sequence). CDR3 length: 15 amino acids. CDR3 in amino acids: CASSSLSGTGDEQYF. CDR3 in DNA: TGTGCCAGCAGCTCCCTGTCCGGGACAGGGGACGAGCAGTACTTC.

The V call is TRBV19, the J call TRBJ1-3; the D gene is possibly TRBD1 (6 bases). Looked up from germline, CDR1 is LNHDA and CDR2 is SQIVND (reference sequence). This CDR3 region has 14 residues. Trimming pared 9 bases from V and 5 bases from J, leaving 17 bases between. In DNA, the CDR3 is TGTGCCAGAGATTTGGGAACAGGGAGAAACACCATATATTTT. It translates to CARDLGTGRNTIYF.

This chain links TRBV2 with TRBJ1-5; D unclear. The CDR3 contains 13 residues. Germline CDR1 reads SNHLY; CDR2 reads FYNNEI. V lost 6 bases and J 0 bases, leaving 6 bases between the germline ends. Here the CDR3 reads CASRFYSNQPQHF. The CDR3 bases are TGTGCCAGCAGATTCTATAGCAATCAGCCCCAGCATTTT.

The chain is built from TRBV5-4 and TRBJ1-2; 7 bases fit TRBD1. CDR1 and CDR2 from the germline V gene are SGHNT and YYREEE (reference sequence). This CDR3 is 14 amino acids long. V was pared by 6 bases and J by 2 bases, with 7 bases of the junction left unmatched. As DNA, the CDR3 is TGTGCCAGCAAGCAGGACAGGATAAACTATGGCTACACCTTC. It codes for CASKQDRINYGYTF.

This clone was seen a single time. The V call is TRBV11-3, the J call TRBJ2-1; D possibly matches TRBD1 or TRBD2 (6 bases each). V lost 4 bases and J lost 6, with 10 bases in between. CDR1 is SGHNT, CDR2 YENEEA, per germline. The CDR3 spans 13 residues. The CDR3 nucleotides read TGTGCCAGCAGCTCAGAGGGGGGCAATGAGCAGTTCTTC. Its translation is CASSSEGGNEQFF.